Following are 5 T cell receptor beta chains from one sample sequenced in a study of shared clonotypes between healthy human individuals. CD45RO-negative cells were positively selected for CCR7, leaving out terminally differentiated effector memory CD45RA+ cells. Sequencing used immunoSEQ multiplex PCR; TCRdb keeps in-frame clones, though not all of them. The sample has fewer than 1 million clones, roughly 96% seen once; the top ten hold approximately 0.2%. Sequencing was performed on naive CD8+ T cells sorted from blood. These receptor sequences come from a young man in good health.

This chain links TRBV15 with TRBJ2-3, with 9 nucleotides matching TRBD2. Trimming at V came to 1 base and at J to 0 bases, leaving 5 bases not matched to a gene. The CDR3 totals 17 residues. CDR1 is LNHNV, CDR2 YYDKDF, per germline (reference sequence). The CDR3 nucleotides are TGTGCCACCAGCAGAGTGGAGACTAGCGGAAGCACAGATACGCAGTATTTT. It codes for CATSRVETSGSTDTQYF.

The chain couples TRBV5-5 to TRBJ2-4, with D perhaps TRBD1 or TRBD2 (6 bases each). CDR3 size: 14 residues. Trimming took 4 bases from V and 6 from J, leaving 14 bases between them. CDR1 and CDR2 from the germline V gene are SGHKS and YYEKEE (reference sequence). The CDR3 region has the DNA TGTGCCAGCAGCCAAGACAGGCGGGGAAACATTCAGTACTTC. It codes for CASSQDRRGNIQYF.

V and J are TRBV19 and TRBJ2-7, with D hard to call. The V and J ends lost 4 bases and 2 bases respectively, with 9 bases between them. The CDR3 is 13 residues long. CDR1 LNHDA and CDR2 SQIVND come from the germline V gene (reference sequence). The CDR3 sequence is CASSTGDAYEQYF. CDR3 nucleotides: TGTGCCAGTAGTACCGGAGACGCCTACGAGCAGTACTTC.

CDR3 DNA sequence: TGTGCCAGCAGCAATGGCACGGGACTGGCCAACAATGAGCAGTTCTTC. Translation gives CASSNGTGLANNEQFF. This rearrangement joins TRBV7-3 to TRBJ2-1, with D perhaps TRBD2 (6 bases). The CDR3 length is 16 residues. The V and J ends lost 5 bases and 5 bases respectively, with 19 bases between them. Germline CDR1 and CDR2: SGHTA and FQGTGA.

This clone was detected only once. The chain carries TRBV10-1 and TRBJ2-2; no firm D call. Trimming stripped 3 bases from V and 0 bases from J, with 8 bases between. The CDR3 has 15 residues. The germline V gene encodes CDR1 WNHNN and CDR2 SYGVQD (reference sequence). The CDR3 bases are TGCGCCAGCAGTGACGATTTAGCGAACACCGGGGAGCTGTTTTTT. Translated: CASSDDLANTGELFF.